This T cell receptor beta chain came from a study of blood T cell repertoires in COVID-19. The wider study: Samples taken during acute and convalescent COVID-19 were collected in the United States, Italy and Spain.

How the authors handled the data: How many nucleated cells were present was estimated from reference gene primer amplification. Measured with immunoSEQ multiplex PCR; TCRdb has only the in-frame clones, and not every one. D and trimming come from the DNA, and the V and J calls and clone size come from that table. The sample contains about 400,000 clones, approximately 91% of which appear only once. A note on this clone: At the DNA level, this CDR3 is encoded by other sequences in the same sample as well.

The participants were between roughly 18 and 100 years old and came from 24 US areas. Clinical history as reported by participants underpinned cohort assignment. V lost 6 bases to trimming and J lost 3 bases, with 12 bases between them. CDR3 length equals 14 residues. The V gene's germline CDR1 is LNHDA and CDR2 SQIVND (reference sequence). This TCR derives from a woman in her 40s with acute COVID-19. This rearrangement joins TRBV19 to TRBJ1-5; possibly TRBD1 for D (6 bases). Sequencing was performed on PBMCs or T cells enriched from blood (not recorded which). CDR3 amino acids: CASSGGQPNQPQHF. DNA for the CDR3: TGTGCCAGTAGCGGAGGACAGCCCAATCAGCCCCAGCATTTT. Based on the CDR3 plus reference TRBV19 and TRBJ1-5, the full variable domain is DGGITQSPKYLFRKEGQNVTLSCEQNLNHDAMYWYRQDPGQGLRLIYYSQIVNDFQKGDIAEGYSVSREKKESFPLTVTSAQKNPTAFYLCASSGGQPNQPQHFGDGTRLSIL.